Detailed here is one T cell receptor beta chain. The record originates from a study of blood T cell repertoires in COVID-19. About the study: The United States, Italy and Spain were the sources of the acute and convalescent COVID-19 samples. T cells, B-cell-depleted T cells, or PBMCs provided the cDNA or gDNA that served as material.

Recovered Cohort 3 donors showed two negative PCRs, clearance, or symptom resolution. Using immunoSEQ multiplex PCR, the repertoire was profiled, and TCRdb retains in-frame clones only, with some absent. The sample shows approximately 180,000 clones, 84% of them seen only once. The germline V and J ends were trimmed by 2 bases and 5 bases, with 18 bases remaining between them. The CDR3 loop spans 16 amino acids. Germline V gene lookup returns CDR1 MGHRA and CDR2 YSYEKL. This TCR was recovered from a man aged 50 or older who had recovered from COVID-19. The chain joins TRBV4-1 to TRBJ2-5; tentatively, D is TRBD2 (6 bases). Sequencing was done on a sample of PBMCs or T cells enriched from blood (not recorded which). The CDR3 loop reads CASSQWRGSTPETQYF. The CDR3 nucleotides read TGCGCCAGCAGCCAATGGCGGGGAAGCACACCGGAGACCCAGTACTTC.